The 21 T cell receptor beta chains below all came from one sample that was sequenced in a study of early T cells in non-severe SARS-CoV-2 infection. TCRdb re-derived calls from the 5' RACE reads in MiXCR, one entry per CDR3 protein. Of under 95,000 distinct CDR3 sequences in the sample, more than 10% are singletons; the top ten hold more than 4.5%. Source material: whole blood. Receptor source: an adult who was a healthcare worker with PCR-confirmed SARS-CoV-2 infection or an uninfected control (not recorded which).

This clonotype has more than one count but fewer than ten. This chain connects TRBV6-6 to TRBJ1-6; D remains unclear. The CDR3 length is 12 residues. Trimming stripped 3 bases from V and 12 bases from J, with 9 bases between. Germline V gives CDR1 MNHNY, CDR2 SVGAGI (reference sequence). CDR3 amino acids: CASSYKGQPLHF. CDR3 sequence (DNA): TGTGCCAGCAGTTATAAGGGTCAACCCCTCCACTTT.

This clonotype occurred many times. This chain's CDR3 is CAISDIEGYQPQHF. The CDR3 DNA sequence: TGTGCCATCAGTGATATTGAGGGATATCAGCCCCAGCATTTT. The J gene is TRBJ1-5, the V gene TRBV10-3; D unclear. V was clipped by 3 bases and J by 5 bases, with 11 bases between them. Germline loops: CDR1 ENHRY, CDR2 SYGVKD. This CDR3 has 14 residues.

A few counts support this clonotype. The chain combines TRBV7-9 with TRBJ1-1; TRBD1 agrees at 9 bases. Trimming took 5 bases from V and 4 from J; bases not matched to a gene: 11. In germline, CDR1 is SEHNR, CDR2 FQNEAQ (reference sequence). The CDR3 runs 16 residues. Written as DNA, the CDR3 is TGTGCCAGCAGCCCCACACAGGGGGCAGGGGGCACTGAAGCTTTCTTT. This encodes CASSPTQGAGGTEAFF. The complete variable domain, with remaining parts taken from reference TRBV7-9 and TRBJ1-1, reads DTGVSQNPRHKITKRGQNVTFRCDPISEHNRLYWYRQTLGQGPEFLTYFQNEAQLEKSRLLSDRFSAERPKGSFSTLEIQRTEQGDSAMYLCASSPTQGAGGTEAFFGQGTRLTVV.

In its sample, this clonotype was seen many times. This chain links TRBV14 with TRBJ2-7; a weak D match, TRBD2 (6 bases). The V end lost 4 bases, the J end lost 4 bases, and 14 bases lay between the germline ends. Germline loops: CDR1 SGHDN, CDR2 FVKESK. The CDR3 is made up of 14 amino acids. DNA of the CDR3: TGTGCCAGCAGCCGAGGAGGGCAGGGTTACGAGCAGTACTTC. Its protein is CASSRGGQGYEQYF.

This clonotype was detected once. A junction end diverges from the germline sequence, so it may reflect a read error. The rearrangement joins TRBV6-5 to TRBJ1-5; maybe TRBD1 (6 bases). The V gene's germline CDR1 is MNHEY and CDR2 SVGAGI. CDR3 size: 17 residues. The CDR3 sequence: CASSYSRVTGSNQPQHF. The DNA for the CDR3 is TGTGCCAGCAGTTATTCTCGGGTTACAGGGTCCAATCAGCCCCAACATTTT.

J is TRBJ2-6 and V is TRBV20-1; unclear D gene. Germline-derived CDR1 and CDR2 are DFQATT and SNEGSKA (reference sequence). V was cut by 5 bases and J by 4 bases, with 12 bases left in between. CDR3 length: 14 residues. The CDR3 region is CSAFTGSGANVLTF. DNA for the CDR3: TGCAGTGCTTTCACGGGCTCCGGGGCCAACGTCCTGACTTTC.

This clonotype turned up a few times. V usage is TRBV20-1 and J usage is TRBJ2-1, with TRBD1 matching over 8 bases. The germline gives CDR1 DFQATT, CDR2 SNEGSKA (reference sequence). The CDR3 consists of 14 residues. The V gene end was trimmed by 0 bases and the J gene end by 7 bases; junction bases not matched to a gene: 5. CDR3 nucleotides: TGCAGTGCTAGAGAGGGGACAGGCACAAATGAGCAGTTCTTC. It yields the protein CSAREGTGTNEQFF.

This clonotype was counted only a few times. The chain is built from TRBV20-1 and TRBJ2-1; D remains unclear. Trimming stripped 3 bases from V and 2 bases from J, with 8 bases between. The germline gives CDR1 DFQATT, CDR2 SNEGSKA (reference sequence). The length of the CDR3 is 13 residues. The CDR3 nucleotides read TGCAGTGCTAGTCTCCACCCCTACAATGAGCAGTTCTTC. The encoded protein is CSASLHPYNEQFF.

This clonotype was counted only a few times. The chain recombines TRBV6-5 with TRBJ2-5; D not certain. Per the germline V gene, CDR1 is MNHEY and CDR2 is SVGAGI. The CDR3 totals 13 residues. The V and J ends lost 6 bases and 4 bases respectively, with 12 bases between them. The CDR3 sequence is CASRLDMGETQYF. Here the CDR3 DNA reads TGTGCCAGCAGACTCGACATGGGAGAGACCCAGTACTTC.

This clonotype was observed at least ten times. CDR3: CASSFGTANTGELFF. CDR3 bases: TGTGCCAGCAGTTTTGGGACGGCGAACACCGGGGAGCTGTTTTTT. The V call is TRBV27, the J call TRBJ2-2; D tentatively reads TRBD1 or TRBD2 (5 bases each). Germline V gene sequence: CDR1 MNHEY, CDR2 SMNVEV (reference sequence). Trimming cost V 3 bases and J 0 bases, with 8 bases left between them. This CDR3 is 15 amino acids long.

The chain is built from TRBV19 and TRBJ2-2, with D unclear. CDR1 LNHDA and CDR2 SQIVND come from the germline V gene (reference sequence). V was cut by 4 bases and J by 0 bases, with 9 bases left in between. CDR3 size: 15 residues. CDR3 nucleotide sequence: TGTGCCAGTAGTACCCGGACCCCGAACACCGGGGAGCTGTTTTTT. This sequence encodes CASSTRTPNTGELFF.

The chain joins TRBV12-3 or TRBV12-4 to TRBJ1-2; 7 bases agree with TRBD1. The CDR3 consists of 13 residues. Trimming cost V 6 bases and J 7 bases; bases outside gene matches: 8. The CDR3 here is CASSPRGVAGYTF. CDR3 in DNA: TGTGCCAGCAGCCCCAGGGGGGTTGCTGGCTACACCTTC.

CDR3 amino acids: CASSLDGLSYNEQFF. Here the CDR3 DNA reads TGTGCCAGCAGCTTAGATGGCCTTTCCTACAATGAGCAGTTCTTC. The gene calls are TRBV7-9 and TRBJ2-1; no firm D call. Germline lookup yields CDR1 SEHNR and CDR2 FQNEAQ (reference sequence). V was pared by 1 base and J by 1 base, with 8 bases between. The CDR3 has 15 amino acids.

This clonotype showed up many times. This chain joins TRBV13 and TRBJ2-7, with 9 bases identical to TRBD1. Trimming cost V 5 bases and J 7 bases; bases outside gene matches: 12. The CDR3 sequence is 15 residues long. Germline V gene lookup returns CDR1 PRHDT and CDR2 FYEKMQ (reference sequence). For the CDR3, the DNA is TGTGCCAGCAGCCCCGGGACAGGGAATCTTGTGGAGCAGTACTTC. This encodes CASSPGTGNLVEQYF.

This clonotype was seen only a few times. The junction shows a germline mismatch at one end, possibly a read error. The V gene is TRBV7-7, the J gene TRBJ2-5; the match to TRBD2 covers 8 bases. CDR3 length: 14 residues. Germline lookup yields CDR1 SSHAT and CDR2 FNYEAQ (reference sequence). This CDR3 reads CASSLPGGAKTQYF. For the CDR3, the DNA is TGTGCTAGCAGTCTCCCCGGGGGGGCTAAGACCCAGTACTTC.

This clonotype was detected a few times. The V and J genes are TRBV5-4 and TRBJ2-2, with a tentative D call TRBD2 (6 bases). V lost 3 bases to trimming and J lost 3 bases, with 6 bases between them. The germline V gene has CDR1 SGHNT and CDR2 YYREEE (reference sequence). This CDR3 is built from 13 residues. The CDR3 nucleotides are TGTGCCAGCAGCTGGGACTACACCGGGGAGCTGTTTTTT. Residues: CASSWDYTGELFF.

In its sample, this clonotype was seen many times. The chain recombines TRBV2 with TRBJ1-2; no clear D. V was trimmed by 0 bases and J by 1 base, leaving 24 bases between them. CDR1 is SNHLY and CDR2 is FYNNEI in the germline V gene. CDR3 length: 20 residues. This CDR3 reads CASSEALRWGVQTNNYGYTF. CDR3 nucleotides: TGTGCCAGCAGTGAAGCGCTTCGCTGGGGAGTCCAAACAAATAACTATGGCTACACCTTC.

This clonotype was observed a few times. This chain connects TRBV5-8 to TRBJ2-5; unclear D gene. Germline lookup yields CDR1 SGHTS and CDR2 YDEGEE. Trimming took 0 bases from V and 10 from J, leaving 19 bases between them. CDR3 length: 15 residues. CDR3 DNA: TGTGCCAGCAGCTTGGCCCCCATTCCCAACGTCGGCCAGTACTTC. It codes for CASSLAPIPNVGQYF.

This clonotype was found a few times. V gene TRBV6-1 combines with J gene TRBJ1-6; TRBD1 matches 9 bases. The CDR3 runs to 17 residues. The germline CDR1 and CDR2 sequences are MNHNS and SASEGT. The ends lost 4 bases at V and 7 bases at J; junction bases unmatched: 11. DNA for the CDR3: TGTGCCAGCAGTGGCTTGTCAGGGACAGGGAGAAATTCACCCCTCCACTTT. Its translation: CASSGLSGTGRNSPLHF.

This clonotype is categorized as large. This chain links TRBV19 with TRBJ1-2; the D gene is possibly TRBD1 (5 bases). V dropped 6 bases and J dropped 3 bases, with 17 bases sitting between them. Germline values: CDR1 LNHDA, CDR2 SQIVND (reference sequence). The CDR3 extends over 15 amino acids. The CDR3 here is CASSLDSGVYYGYTF. CDR3 nucleotide sequence: TGTGCCAGTAGCCTCGATTCGGGGGTGTACTATGGCTACACCTTC.

Many counts were recorded for this clonotype. J is TRBJ1-1 and V is TRBV27, with 7 bases identical to TRBD1. V dropped 3 bases and J dropped 4; count of bases not matched to a gene: 5. This CDR3 has 14 residues. The germline V gene has CDR1 MNHEY and CDR2 SMNVEV (reference sequence). CDR3 residues: CASSLSGGGTEAFF. In DNA form, the CDR3 reads TGTGCCAGCAGTTTGTCAGGGGGGGGCACTGAAGCTTTCTTT.